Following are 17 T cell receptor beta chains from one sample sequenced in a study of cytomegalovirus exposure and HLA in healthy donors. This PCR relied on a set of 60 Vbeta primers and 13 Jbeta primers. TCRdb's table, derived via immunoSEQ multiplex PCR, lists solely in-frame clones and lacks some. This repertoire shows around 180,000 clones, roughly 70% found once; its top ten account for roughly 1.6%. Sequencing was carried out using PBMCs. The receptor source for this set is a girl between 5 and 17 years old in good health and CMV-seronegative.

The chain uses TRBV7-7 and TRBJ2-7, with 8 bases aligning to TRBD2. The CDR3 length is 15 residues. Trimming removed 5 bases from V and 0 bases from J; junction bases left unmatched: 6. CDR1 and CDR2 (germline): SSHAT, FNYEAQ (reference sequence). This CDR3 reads CASSRGGGNSYEQYF. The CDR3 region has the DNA TGTGCCAGCAGCCGCGGCGGGGGGAACTCCTACGAGCAGTACTTC.

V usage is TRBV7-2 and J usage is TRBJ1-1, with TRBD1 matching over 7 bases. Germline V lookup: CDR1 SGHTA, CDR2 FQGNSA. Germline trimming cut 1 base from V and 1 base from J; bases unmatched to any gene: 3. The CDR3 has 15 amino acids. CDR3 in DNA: TGTGCCAGCAGCTTAGGAGGGACAGCGAACACTGAAGCTTTCTTT. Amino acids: CASSLGGTANTEAFF. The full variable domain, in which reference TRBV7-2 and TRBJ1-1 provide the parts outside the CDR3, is GAGVSQSPSNKVTEKGKDVELRCDPISGHTALYWYRQSLGQGLEFLIYFQGNSAPDKSGLPSDRFSAERTGGSVSTLTIQRTQQEDSAVYLCASSLGGTANTEAFFGQGTRLTVV.

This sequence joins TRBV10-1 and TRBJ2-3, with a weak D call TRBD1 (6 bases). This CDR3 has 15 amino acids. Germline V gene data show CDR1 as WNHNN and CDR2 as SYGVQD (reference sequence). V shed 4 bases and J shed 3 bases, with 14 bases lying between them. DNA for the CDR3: TGCGCCAGCAGTGTGAGAACGACAGGAACAGATACGCAGTATTTT. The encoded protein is CASSVRTTGTDTQYF.

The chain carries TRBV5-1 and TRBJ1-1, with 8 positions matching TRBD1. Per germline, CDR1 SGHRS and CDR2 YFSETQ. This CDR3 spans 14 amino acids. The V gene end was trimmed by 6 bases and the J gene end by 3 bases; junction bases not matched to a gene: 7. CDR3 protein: CASTLVDRDTEAFF. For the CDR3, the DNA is TGCGCCAGCACCCTTGTGGACAGGGACACTGAAGCTTTCTTT.

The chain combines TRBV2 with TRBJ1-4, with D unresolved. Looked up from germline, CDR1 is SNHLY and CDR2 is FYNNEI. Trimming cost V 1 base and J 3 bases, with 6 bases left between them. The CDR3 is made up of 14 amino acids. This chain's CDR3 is CASSEGVSNEKLFF. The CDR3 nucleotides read TGTGCCAGCAGTGAAGGCGTTTCTAATGAAAAACTGTTTTTT.

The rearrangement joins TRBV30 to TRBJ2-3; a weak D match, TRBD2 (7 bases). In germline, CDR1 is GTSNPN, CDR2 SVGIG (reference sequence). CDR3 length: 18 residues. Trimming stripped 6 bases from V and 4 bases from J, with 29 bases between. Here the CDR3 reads CACITWGGAEFAADTQYF. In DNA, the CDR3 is TGTGCCTGTATAACGTGGGGGGGGGCCGAATTCGCCGCAGATACGCAGTATTTT.

CDR3 sequence reads: CASSQLADTDTQYF. The DNA of the CDR3 is TGTGCCAGCAGCCAACTAGCGGACACAGATACGCAGTATTTT. The chain has TRBV7-9 and TRBJ2-3; the match to TRBD2 covers 8 bases. The V segment lost 5 bases and the J segment 2 bases; nucleotides outside the gene matches: 3. CDR1 is SEHNR, CDR2 FQNEAQ, per germline (reference sequence). The CDR3 is 14 residues long. Full variable domain (remainder filled in from reference TRBV7-9 and TRBJ2-3): DTGVSQNPRHKITKRGQNVTFRCDPISEHNRLYWYRQTLGQGPEFLTYFQNEAQLEKSRLLSDRFSAERPKGSFSTLEIQRTEQGDSAMYLCASSQLADTDTQYFGPGTRLTVL.

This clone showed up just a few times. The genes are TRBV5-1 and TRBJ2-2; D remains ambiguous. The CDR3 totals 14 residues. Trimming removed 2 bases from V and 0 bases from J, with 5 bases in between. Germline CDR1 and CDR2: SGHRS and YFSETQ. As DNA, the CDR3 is TGCGCCAGCAGCTTAGCGCCGAACACCGGGGAGCTGTTTTTT. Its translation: CASSLAPNTGELFF.

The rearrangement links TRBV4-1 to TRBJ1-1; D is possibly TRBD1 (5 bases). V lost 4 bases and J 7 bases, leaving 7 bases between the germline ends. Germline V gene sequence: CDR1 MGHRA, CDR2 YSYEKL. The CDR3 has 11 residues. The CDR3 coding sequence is TGCGCCAGCAGCCTAGACAGTGAAGCTTTCTTT. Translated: CASSLDSEAFF.

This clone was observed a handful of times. CDR3 residues: CASSLVGLGYEQYF. CDR3 nucleotide sequence: TGCGCCAGCAGCTTGGTCGGACTTGGCTACGAGCAGTACTTC. The chain uses TRBV5-1 and TRBJ2-7, with D possibly being TRBD2 (5 bases). The CDR3 loop spans 14 amino acids. CDR1 and CDR2 (germline): SGHRS, YFSETQ. The ends were cut back, 0 bases at V and 3 bases at J, with 10 bases in the middle.

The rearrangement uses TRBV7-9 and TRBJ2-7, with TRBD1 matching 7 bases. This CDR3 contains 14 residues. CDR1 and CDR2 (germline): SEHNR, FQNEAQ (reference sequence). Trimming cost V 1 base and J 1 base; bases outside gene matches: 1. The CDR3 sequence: CASSLGGQSYEQYF. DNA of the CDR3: TGTGCCAGCAGCTTAGGGGGACAGTCCTACGAGCAGTACTTC.

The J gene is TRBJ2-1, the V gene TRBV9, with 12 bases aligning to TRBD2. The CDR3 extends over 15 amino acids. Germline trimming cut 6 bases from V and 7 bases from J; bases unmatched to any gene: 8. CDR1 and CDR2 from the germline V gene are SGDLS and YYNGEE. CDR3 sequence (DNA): TGTGCCAGCAACCAGGTGACTAGCGGGGGTAATGAGCAGTTCTTC. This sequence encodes CASNQVTSGGNEQFF. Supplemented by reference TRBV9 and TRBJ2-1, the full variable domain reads DSGVTQTPKHLITATGQRVTLRCSPRSGDLSVYWYQQSLDQGLQFLIQYYNGEERAKGNILERFSAQQFPDLHSELNLSSLELGDSALYFCASNQVTSGGNEQFFGPGTRLTVL.

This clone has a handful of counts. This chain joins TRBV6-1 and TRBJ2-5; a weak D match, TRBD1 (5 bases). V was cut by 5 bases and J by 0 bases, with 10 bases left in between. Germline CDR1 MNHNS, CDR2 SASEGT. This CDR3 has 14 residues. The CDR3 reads CASSLDRNQETQYF. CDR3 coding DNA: TGTGCCAGCAGTCTCGACAGAAACCAAGAGACCCAGTACTTC.

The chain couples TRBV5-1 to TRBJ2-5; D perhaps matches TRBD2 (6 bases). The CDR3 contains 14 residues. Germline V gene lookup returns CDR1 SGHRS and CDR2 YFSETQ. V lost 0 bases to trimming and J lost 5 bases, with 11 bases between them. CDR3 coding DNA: TGCGCCAGCAGCTTGGGAGGAGGGTTGGAGACCCAGTACTTC. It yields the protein CASSLGGGLETQYF.

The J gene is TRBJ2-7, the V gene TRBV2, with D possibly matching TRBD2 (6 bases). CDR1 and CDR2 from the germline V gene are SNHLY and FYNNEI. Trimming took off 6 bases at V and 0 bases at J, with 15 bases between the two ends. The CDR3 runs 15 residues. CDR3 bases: TGTGCCAGCAGCCCGAGTAGCGGTATCTCCTACGAGCAGTACTTC. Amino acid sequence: CASSPSSGISYEQYF. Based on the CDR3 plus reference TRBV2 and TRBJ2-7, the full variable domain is EPEVTQTPSHQVTQMGQEVILRCVPISNHLYFYWYRQILGQKVEFLVSFYNNEISEKSEIFDDQFSVERPDGSNFTLKIRSTKLEDSAMYFCASSPSSGISYEQYFGPGTRLTVT.

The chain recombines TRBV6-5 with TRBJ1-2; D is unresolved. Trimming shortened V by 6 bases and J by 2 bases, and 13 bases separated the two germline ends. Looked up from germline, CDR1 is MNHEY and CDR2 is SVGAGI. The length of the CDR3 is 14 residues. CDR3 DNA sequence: TGTGCCAGCAGAAGCTCAGGTCAAAACTATGGCTACACCTTC. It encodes CASRSSGQNYGYTF.

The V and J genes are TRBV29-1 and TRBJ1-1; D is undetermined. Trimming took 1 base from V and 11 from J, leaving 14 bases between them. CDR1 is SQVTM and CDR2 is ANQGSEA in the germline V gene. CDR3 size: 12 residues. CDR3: CSVEGRRVGAFF. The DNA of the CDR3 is TGCAGCGTTGAAGGTCGGAGGGTTGGGGCTTTCTTT.